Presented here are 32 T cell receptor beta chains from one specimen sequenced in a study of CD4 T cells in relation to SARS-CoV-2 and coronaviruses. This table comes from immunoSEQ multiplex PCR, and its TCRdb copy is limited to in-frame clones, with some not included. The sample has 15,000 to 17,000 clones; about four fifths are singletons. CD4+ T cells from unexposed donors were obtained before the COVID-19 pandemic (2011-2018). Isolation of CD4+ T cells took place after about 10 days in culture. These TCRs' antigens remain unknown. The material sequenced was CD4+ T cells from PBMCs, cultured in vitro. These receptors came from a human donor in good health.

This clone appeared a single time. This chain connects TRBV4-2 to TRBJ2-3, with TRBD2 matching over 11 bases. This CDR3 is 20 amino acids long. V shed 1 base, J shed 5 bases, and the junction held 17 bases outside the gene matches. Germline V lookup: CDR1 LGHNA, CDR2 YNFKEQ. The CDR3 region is CASSQGNLAGGPGTQDTQYF. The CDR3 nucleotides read TGTGCCAGCAGCCAAGGTAACTTAGCGGGAGGGCCTGGAACACAAGATACGCAGTATTTT.

The CDR3 sequence is CASSMWSSNEKLFF. CDR3 DNA: TGTGCCAGTAGTATGTGGAGCAGTAATGAAAAACTGTTTTTT. The chain couples TRBV19 to TRBJ1-4; the D is unclear. The germline CDR1 and CDR2 sequences are LNHDA and SQIVND (reference sequence). The CDR3 spans 14 residues. The V and J ends lost 3 bases and 4 bases respectively, with 9 bases between them. The full variable domain, with the rest looked up from reference TRBV19 and TRBJ1-4, is DGGITQSPKYLFRKEGQNVTLSCEQNLNHDAMYWYRQDPGQGLRLIYYSQIVNDFQKGDIAEGYSVSREKKESFPLTVTSAQKNPTAFYLCASSMWSSNEKLFFGSGTQLSVL.

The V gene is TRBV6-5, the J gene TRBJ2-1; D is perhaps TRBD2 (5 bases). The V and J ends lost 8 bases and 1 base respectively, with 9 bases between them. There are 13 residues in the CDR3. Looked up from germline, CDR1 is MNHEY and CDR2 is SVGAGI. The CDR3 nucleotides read TGTGCCAGCGGCCTAGCTTCCTACAATGAGCAGTTCTTC. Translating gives CASGLASYNEQFF.

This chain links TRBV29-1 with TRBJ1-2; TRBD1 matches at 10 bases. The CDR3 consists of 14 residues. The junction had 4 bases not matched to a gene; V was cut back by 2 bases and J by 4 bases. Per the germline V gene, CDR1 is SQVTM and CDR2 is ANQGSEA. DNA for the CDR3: TGCAGCGTTGAACGGGACAGGGGCCGCTATGGCTACACCTTC. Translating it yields CSVERDRGRYGYTF.

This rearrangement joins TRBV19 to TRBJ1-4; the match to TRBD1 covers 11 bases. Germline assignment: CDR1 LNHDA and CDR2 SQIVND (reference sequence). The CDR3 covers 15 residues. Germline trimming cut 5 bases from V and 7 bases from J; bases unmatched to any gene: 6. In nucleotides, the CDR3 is TGTGCCAGTAGTCCGGACAGGGGGCGAGGTGAAAAACTGTTTTTT. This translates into CASSPDRGRGEKLFF. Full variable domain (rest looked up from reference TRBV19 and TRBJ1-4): DGGITQSPKYLFRKEGQNVTLSCEQNLNHDAMYWYRQDPGQGLRLIYYSQIVNDFQKGDIAEGYSVSREKKESFPLTVTSAQKNPTAFYLCASSPDRGRGEKLFFGSGTQLSVL.

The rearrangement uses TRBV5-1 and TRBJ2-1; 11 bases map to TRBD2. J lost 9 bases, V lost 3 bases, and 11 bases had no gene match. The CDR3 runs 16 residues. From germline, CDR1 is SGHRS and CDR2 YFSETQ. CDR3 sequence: CASSWTGTSGGGEQFF. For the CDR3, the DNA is TGCGCCAGCAGCTGGACCGGGACTAGCGGAGGGGGTGAGCAGTTCTTC.

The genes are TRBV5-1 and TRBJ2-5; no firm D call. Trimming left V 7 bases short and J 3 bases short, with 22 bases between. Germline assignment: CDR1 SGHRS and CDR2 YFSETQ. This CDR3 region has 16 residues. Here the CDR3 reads CASRHTSPISKETQYF. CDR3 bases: TGCGCCAGCCGGCACACAAGCCCAATTAGTAAAGAGACCCAGTACTTC.

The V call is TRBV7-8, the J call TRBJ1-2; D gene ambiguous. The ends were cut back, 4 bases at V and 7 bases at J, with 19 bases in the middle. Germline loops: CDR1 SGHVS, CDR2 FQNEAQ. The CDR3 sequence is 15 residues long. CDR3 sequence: CASSSGRGFVGGYTF. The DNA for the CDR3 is TGTGCCAGCAGCTCCGGACGGGGTTTTGTTGGTGGCTACACCTTC.

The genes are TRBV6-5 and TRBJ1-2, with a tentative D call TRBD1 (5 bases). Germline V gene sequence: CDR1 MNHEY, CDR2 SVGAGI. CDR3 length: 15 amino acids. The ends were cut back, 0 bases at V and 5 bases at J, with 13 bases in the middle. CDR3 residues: CASSYSAAGHYGYTF. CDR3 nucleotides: TGTGCCAGCAGTTACTCTGCGGCAGGGCATTATGGCTACACCTTC.

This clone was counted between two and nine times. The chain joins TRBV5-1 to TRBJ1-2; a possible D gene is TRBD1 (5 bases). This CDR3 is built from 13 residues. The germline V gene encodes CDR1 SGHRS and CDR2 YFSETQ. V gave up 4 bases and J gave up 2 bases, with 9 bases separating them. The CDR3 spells CASSPGSNYGYTF. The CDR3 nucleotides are TGCGCCAGCAGCCCAGGGTCCAACTATGGCTACACCTTC.

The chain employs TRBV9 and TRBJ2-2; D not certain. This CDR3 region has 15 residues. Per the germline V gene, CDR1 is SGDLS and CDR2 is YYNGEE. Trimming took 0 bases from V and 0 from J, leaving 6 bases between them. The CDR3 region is CASSVGPANTGELFF. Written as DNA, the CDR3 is TGTGCCAGCAGCGTAGGTCCGGCGAACACCGGGGAGCTGTTTTTT. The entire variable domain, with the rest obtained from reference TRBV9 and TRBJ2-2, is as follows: DSGVTQTPKHLITATGQRVTLRCSPRSGDLSVYWYQQSLDQGLQFLIQYYNGEERAKGNILERFSAQQFPDLHSELNLSSLELGDSALYFCASSVGPANTGELFFGEGSRLTVL.

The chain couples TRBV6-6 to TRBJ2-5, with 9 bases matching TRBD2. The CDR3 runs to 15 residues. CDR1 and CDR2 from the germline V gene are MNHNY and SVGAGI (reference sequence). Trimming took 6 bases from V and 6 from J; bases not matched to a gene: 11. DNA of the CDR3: TGTGCCAGCAGCCAGGACGGAGCGGGAGGACAGACCCAGTACTTC. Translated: CASSQDGAGGQTQYF.

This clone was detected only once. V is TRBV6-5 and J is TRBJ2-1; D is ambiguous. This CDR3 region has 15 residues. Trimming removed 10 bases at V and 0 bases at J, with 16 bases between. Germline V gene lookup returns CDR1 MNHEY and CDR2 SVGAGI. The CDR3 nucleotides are TGTGCCATCCCCCTCACGGTGAGCTCCTACAATGAGCAGTTCTTC. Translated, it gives CAIPLTVSSYNEQFF.

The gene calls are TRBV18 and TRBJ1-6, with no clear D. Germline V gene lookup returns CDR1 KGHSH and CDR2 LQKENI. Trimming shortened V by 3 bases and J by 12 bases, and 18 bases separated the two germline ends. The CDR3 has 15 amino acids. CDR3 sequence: CASSPRSGDLGPLHF. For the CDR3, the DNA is TGTGCCAGCTCACCTCGGAGTGGGGATTTGGGACCCCTCCACTTT.

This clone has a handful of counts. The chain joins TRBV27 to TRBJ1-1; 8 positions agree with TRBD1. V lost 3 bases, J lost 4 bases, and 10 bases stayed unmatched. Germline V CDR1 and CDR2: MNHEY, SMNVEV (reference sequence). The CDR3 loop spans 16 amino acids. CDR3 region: CASSFTAGGRGTEAFF. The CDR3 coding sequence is TGTGCCAGCAGTTTTACGGCAGGGGGCCGGGGCACTGAAGCTTTCTTT.

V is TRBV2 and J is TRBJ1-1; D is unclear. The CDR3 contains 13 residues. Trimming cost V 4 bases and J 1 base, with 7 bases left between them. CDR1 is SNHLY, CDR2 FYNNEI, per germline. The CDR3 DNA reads TGTGCCAGCAGTGGTCTTTGGAACACTGAAGCTTTCTTT. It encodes CASSGLWNTEAFF. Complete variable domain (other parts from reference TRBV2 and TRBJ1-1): EPEVTQTPSHQVTQMGQEVILRCVPISNHLYFYWYRQILGQKVEFLVSFYNNEISEKSEIFDDQFSVERPDGSNFTLKIRSTKLEDSAMYFCASSGLWNTEAFFGQGTRLTVV.

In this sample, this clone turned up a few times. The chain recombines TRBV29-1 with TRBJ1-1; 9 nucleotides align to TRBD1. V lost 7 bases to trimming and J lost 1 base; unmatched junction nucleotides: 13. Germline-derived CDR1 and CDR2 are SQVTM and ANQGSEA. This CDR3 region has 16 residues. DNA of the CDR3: TGCAGCGCAGCCGGACAGGGGATGCGACGGAACACTGAAGCTTTCTTT. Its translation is CSAAGQGMRRNTEAFF.

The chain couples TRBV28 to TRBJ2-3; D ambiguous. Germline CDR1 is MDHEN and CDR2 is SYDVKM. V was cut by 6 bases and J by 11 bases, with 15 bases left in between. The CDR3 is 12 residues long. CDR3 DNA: TGTGCCAGCAGAGGACCCGCCACGATGCAGTATTTT. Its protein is CASRGPATMQYF.

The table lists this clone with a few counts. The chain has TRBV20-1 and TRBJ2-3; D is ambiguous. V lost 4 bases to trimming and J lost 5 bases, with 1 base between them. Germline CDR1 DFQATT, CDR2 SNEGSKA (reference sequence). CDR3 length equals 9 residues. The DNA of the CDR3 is TGCAGTGCTAAAGATACGCAGTATTTT. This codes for CSAKDTQYF.

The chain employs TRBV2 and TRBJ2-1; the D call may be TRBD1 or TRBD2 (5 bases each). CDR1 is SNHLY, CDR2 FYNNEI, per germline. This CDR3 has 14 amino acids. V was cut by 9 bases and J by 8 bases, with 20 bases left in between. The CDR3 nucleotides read TGTGCCAGTCACCTGGAGAGGGGTTTGGATGAGCAGTTCTTC. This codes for CASHLERGLDEQFF.

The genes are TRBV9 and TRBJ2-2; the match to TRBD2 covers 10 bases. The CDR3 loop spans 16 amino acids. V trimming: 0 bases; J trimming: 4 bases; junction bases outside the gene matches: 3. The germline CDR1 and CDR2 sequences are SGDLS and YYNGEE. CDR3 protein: CASSVGLAGSTGELFF. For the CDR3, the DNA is TGTGCCAGCAGCGTAGGACTAGCGGGTTCCACCGGGGAGCTGTTTTTT.

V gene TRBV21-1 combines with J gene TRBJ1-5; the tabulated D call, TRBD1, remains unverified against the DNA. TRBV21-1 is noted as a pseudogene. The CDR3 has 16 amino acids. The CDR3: CASSSGKGGGNQPQHF. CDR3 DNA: TGTGCCAGCAGCAGCGGTAAAGGGGGCGGCAATCAGCCCCAGCATTTT.

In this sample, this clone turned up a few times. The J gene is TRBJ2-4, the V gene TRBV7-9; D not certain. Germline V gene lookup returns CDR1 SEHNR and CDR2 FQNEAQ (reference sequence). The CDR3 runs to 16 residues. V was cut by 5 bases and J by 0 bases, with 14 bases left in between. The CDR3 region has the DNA TGTGCCAGCAGCCCTACTGGCAGACTAGCCAAAAACATTCAGTACTTC. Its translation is CASSPTGRLAKNIQYF.

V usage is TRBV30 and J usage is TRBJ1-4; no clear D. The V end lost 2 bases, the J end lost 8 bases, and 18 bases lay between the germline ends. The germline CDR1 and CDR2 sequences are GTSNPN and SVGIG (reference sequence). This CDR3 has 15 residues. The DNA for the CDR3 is TGTGCCTGGAGTAATACGGACCGCGAGAGAGAAAAACTGTTTTTT. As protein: CAWSNTDREREKLFF.

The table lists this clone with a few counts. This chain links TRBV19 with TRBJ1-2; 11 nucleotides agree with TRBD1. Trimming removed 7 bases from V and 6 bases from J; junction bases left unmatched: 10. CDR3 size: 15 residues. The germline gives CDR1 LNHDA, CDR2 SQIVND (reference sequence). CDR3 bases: TGTGCCAGTATTCGGGATCCGGGACAGGGGGATGGCTACACCTTC. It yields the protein CASIRDPGQGDGYTF.

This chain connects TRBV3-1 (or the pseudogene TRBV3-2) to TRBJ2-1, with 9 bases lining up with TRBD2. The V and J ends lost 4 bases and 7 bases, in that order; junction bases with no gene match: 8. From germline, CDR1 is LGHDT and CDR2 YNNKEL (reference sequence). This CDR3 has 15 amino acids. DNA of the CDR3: TGTGCCAGCAGCCTCATAGCGGGAGCCATGAATGAGCAGTTCTTC. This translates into CASSLIAGAMNEQFF.

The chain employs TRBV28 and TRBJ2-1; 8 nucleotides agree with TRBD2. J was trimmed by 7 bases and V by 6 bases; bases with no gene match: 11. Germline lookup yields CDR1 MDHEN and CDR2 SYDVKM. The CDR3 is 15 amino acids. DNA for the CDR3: TGTGCCAGCAGCGCGGGGGGACACGGAGGAAATGAGCAGTTCTTC. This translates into CASSAGGHGGNEQFF.

CDR3 region: CASSLTGSGRENEQFF. The CDR3 coding sequence is TGTGCCAGCAGCTTAACGGGGAGCGGGAGGGAAAATGAGCAGTTCTTC. The rearrangement joins TRBV7-3 to TRBJ2-1; 10 nucleotides align to TRBD2. This CDR3 is built from 16 residues. The germline V gene encodes CDR1 SGHTA and CDR2 FQGTGA. The J segment lost 7 bases and the V segment lost 0 bases, leaving 6 bases of the junction unmatched.

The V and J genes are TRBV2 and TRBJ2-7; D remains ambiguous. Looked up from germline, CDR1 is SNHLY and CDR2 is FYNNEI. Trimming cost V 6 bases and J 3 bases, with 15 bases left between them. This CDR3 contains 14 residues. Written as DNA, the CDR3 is TGTGCCAGCAGGGCATATACTACAAACTACGAGCAGTACTTC. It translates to CASRAYTTNYEQYF.

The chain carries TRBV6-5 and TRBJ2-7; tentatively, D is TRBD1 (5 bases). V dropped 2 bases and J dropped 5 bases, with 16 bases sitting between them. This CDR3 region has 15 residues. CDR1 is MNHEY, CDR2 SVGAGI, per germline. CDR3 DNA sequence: TGTGCCAGCAGTTACGAGGCAGGGCAAATCAACGAGCAGTACTTC. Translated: CASSYEAGQINEQYF.

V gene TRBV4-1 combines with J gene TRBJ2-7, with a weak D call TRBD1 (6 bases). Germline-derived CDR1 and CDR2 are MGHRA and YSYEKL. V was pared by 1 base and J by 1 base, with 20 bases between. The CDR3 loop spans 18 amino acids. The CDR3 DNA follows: TGCGCCAGCAGCCAAGTAATAGTAAGGGGGAAGAGTTCCTACGAGCAGTACTTC. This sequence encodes CASSQVIVRGKSSYEQYF.

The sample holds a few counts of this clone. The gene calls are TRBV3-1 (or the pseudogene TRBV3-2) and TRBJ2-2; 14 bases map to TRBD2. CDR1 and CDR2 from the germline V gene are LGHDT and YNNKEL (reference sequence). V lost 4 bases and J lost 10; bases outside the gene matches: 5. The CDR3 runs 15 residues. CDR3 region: CASSPWTSGRLELFF. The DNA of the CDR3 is TGTGCCAGCAGCCCATGGACTAGCGGGAGGTTGGAGCTGTTTTTT.